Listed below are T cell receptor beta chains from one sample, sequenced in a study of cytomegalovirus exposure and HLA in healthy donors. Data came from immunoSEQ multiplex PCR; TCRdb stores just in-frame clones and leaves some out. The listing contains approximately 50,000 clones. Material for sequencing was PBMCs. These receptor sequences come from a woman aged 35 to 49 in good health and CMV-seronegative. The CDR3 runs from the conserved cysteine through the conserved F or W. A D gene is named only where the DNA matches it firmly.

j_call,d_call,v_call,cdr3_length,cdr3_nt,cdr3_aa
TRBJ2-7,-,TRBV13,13,TGTGCCAGCAGCCTAGGACAAGACTACGAGCAGTACTTC,CASSLGQDYEQYF
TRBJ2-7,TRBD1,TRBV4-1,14,TGCGCCAGCAGCCGCGGACAGGGAGCCTACGAGCAGTACTTC,CASSRGQGAYEQYF
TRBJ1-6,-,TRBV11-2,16,TGTGCCAGCAGCCCCTCCGGGGGGGCCGGGAGAGGAACCCTCCACTTT,CASSPSGGAGRGTLHF
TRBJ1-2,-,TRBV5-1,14,TGCGCCAGCAGCTTGGGGCCGAACCCCATCGTGTACACCTTC,CASSLGPNPIVYTF
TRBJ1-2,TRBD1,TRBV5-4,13,TGTGCCTGCCGACAGGGTAACTACTATGGCTACACCTTC,CACRQGNYYGYTF
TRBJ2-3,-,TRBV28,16,TGTGCCAGCAGTCCCCCGGCGGGGACTTTCACAGATACGCAGTATTTT,CASSPPAGTFTDTQYF
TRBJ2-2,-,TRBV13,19,TGTGCCAGCAGCTCCTGGACGGGGAGCAATAGCGAGTACACCGGGGAGCTGTTTTTT,CASSSWTGSNSEYTGELFF
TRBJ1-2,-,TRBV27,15,TGTGCCAGCAGTCGAGCCCGGGACACACGGTTGGGGCCGTTATTC,CASSRARDTRLGPLF
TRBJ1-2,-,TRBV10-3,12,TGTGCCATCAGTGACTCTGAGGCGGGCTACACCTTC,CAISDSEAGYTF
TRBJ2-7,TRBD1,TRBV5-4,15,TGTGCCAGCAGCCCTCCAGGGGGCGTCTTAGACGAGCAGTACTTC,CASSPPGGVLDEQYF
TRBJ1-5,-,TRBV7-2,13,TGTGCCAGCAGTCCGGGGCAGGGGCAGCCCCAGCATTTT,CASSPGQGQPQHF
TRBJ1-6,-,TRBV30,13,TGTGCCTGGAGTCCGAGAAATAATTCACCCCTCCACTTT,CAWSPRNNSPLHF
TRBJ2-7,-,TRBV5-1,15,TGCGCCAGCAGCTTCGGGCTGACAGCTTACTACGAGCAGTACTTC,CASSFGLTAYYEQYF
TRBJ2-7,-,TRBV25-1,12,TGTGCCAGCAGTGAAGCAGGGAAAGACTTTGTCTTC,CASSEAGKDFVF
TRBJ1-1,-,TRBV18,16,TGTGCCAGCTCACCCCCTCTTTCCGCTAAGAACACTGAAGCTTTCTTT,CASSPPLSAKNTEAFF
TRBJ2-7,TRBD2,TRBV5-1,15,TGCGCCAGCAGCGAGATTCCAGCGGGAGTGGACGAGCAGTACTTC,CASSEIPAGVDEQYF
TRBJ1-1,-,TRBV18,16,TGTGCCAGCTCACCACCGACAGGAGGATACAACACTGAAGCTTTCTTT,CASSPPTGGYNTEAFF
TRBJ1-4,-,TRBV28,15,TGTGCCAGCAGTCAAGGACAAGCTTTTAATGAAAAACTGTTTTTT,CASSQGQAFNEKLFF
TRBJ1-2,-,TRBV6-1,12,TGTGCCAGCAGTGAAGTAGCGTATGGCTACACCTTC,CASSEVAYGYTF
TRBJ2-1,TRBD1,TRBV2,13,TGTGCCAGCAGTGATCGGGGGACAGGTTGGAGGTTCTTC,CASSDRGTGWRFF
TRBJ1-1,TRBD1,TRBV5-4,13,TGTGCCAGCAGCCGACAGGGGACTCCTGAAGCTTTCTTT,CASSRQGTPEAFF
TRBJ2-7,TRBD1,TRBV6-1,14,TGTGCCAGCAGTGAAGAGACAGGGGTTAGCGAGCAGTACTTC,CASSEETGVSEQYF
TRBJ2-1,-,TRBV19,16,TGTGCCAGTAGTCCCCGGGTCATCAAGTCCGACAATGAGCAGTTCTTC,CASSPRVIKSDNEQFF
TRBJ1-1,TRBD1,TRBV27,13,TGTGCCAGCAGGACTACAGGGGGCACTGAAGCTTTCTTT,CASRTTGGTEAFF
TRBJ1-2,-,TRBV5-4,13,TGTGCCAGCAGCTCAACAGGGTTCTATGGCTACACCTTC,CASSSTGFYGYTF
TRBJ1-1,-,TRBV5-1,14,TGCGCCAGCAAGAACGGCGGGGAGAGCACTGAAGCTTTCTTT,CASKNGGESTEAFF
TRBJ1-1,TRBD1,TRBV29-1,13,TGCAGCGCTCTCCTGACAGGGGACACTGAAGCTTTCTTT,CSALLTGDTEAFF
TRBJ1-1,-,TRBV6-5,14,TGTGCCAGCAGTTACCAGACAGGGAACACTGAAGCTTTCTTT,CASSYQTGNTEAFF
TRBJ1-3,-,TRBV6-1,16,TGTGCCAGCAGTGTCTCAGGGGCTCTTGGCGGAAACACCATATATTTT,CASSVSGALGGNTIYF
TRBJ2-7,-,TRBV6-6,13,TGTGCCAGCAGTTACTCGTCGGAGTACGAGCAGTACTTC,CASSYSSEYEQYF
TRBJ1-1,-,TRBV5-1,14,TGCGCCAGCAGCTTGGGCAGTATGAACACTGAAGCTTTCTTT,CASSLGSMNTEAFF
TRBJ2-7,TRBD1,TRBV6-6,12,TGTGCCAGTCGGGACAGGGTCTACGAGCAGTACTTC,CASRDRVYEQYF
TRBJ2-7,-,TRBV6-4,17,TGTGCCAGCAGTGGCGGGACAGAGAATGAGGTTACCTACGAGCAGTACTTC,CASSGGTENEVTYEQYF
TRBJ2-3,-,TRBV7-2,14,TGTGCCAGCAGCCCCTCCCGGGGCACAGATACGCAGTATTTT,CASSPSRGTDTQYF
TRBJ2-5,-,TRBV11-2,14,TGTGCCAGCAGCTTTGGGTACAGCCAAGAGACCCAGTACTTC,CASSFGYSQETQYF
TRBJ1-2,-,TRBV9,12,TGTGCCAGCAGTCTGCCAGGGGATGGCTACACCTTC,CASSLPGDGYTF
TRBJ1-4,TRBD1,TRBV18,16,TGTGCCAGCTCACCACGGGACAGACAGTTTAATGAAAAACTGTTTTTT,CASSPRDRQFNEKLFF
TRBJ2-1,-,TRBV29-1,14,TGCAGCGCCACCAGGGCTCAGCTTTCCAATGAGCAGTTCTTC,CSATRAQLSNEQFF
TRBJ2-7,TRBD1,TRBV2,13,TGTGCCAGCCGGGACAGGCGTACCTACGAGCAGTACTTC,CASRDRRTYEQYF
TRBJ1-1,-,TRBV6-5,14,TGTGCCAGCAGTGACCGGCAGGGTGACGCTGAAGCTTTCTTT,CASSDRQGDAEAFF
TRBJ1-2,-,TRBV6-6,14,TGTGCCAGCAGGACTCCGGTCAGGGTTGGTGGCTACACCTTC,CASRTPVRVGGYTF
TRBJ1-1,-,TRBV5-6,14,TGTGCCAGCAGCTTGGTGGGACAAACTACAAGAGCTTTCTTT,CASSLVGQTTRAFF
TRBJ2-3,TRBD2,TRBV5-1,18,TGCGCCAGCAGCTTGGACCCCTGGCGGGAGGGTGACACAGATACGCAGTATTTT,CASSLDPWREGDTDTQYF
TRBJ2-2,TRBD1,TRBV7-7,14,TGTGCTAGCAGCGCGACAGGGATCACCGGGGAGCTGTTTTTT,CASSATGITGELFF
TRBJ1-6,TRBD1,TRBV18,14,TGTGCCAGCTCTCGGGGGACAGGGGGAATGGCCCTCCACTTT,CASSRGTGGMALHF
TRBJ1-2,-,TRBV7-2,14,TGTGCCAGCAGCTTAGATTGGGGGCAGGGTGGCTACACCTTC,CASSLDWGQGGYTF
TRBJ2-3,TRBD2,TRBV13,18,TGTGCCAGCAGCCAACCTACCGGGACTAGCGGGTCAACAGATACGCAGTATTTT,CASSQPTGTSGSTDTQYF
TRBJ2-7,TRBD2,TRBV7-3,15,TGTGCCAGCAGTTTTAGCGGGGTCGGCGCCTACGAGCAGTACTTC,CASSFSGVGAYEQYF
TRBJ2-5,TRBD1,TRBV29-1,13,TGCAGCGTTGACCGCCAGGGGGTGGAGACCCAGTACTTC,CSVDRQGVETQYF
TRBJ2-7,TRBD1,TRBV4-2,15,TGTGCCAGCAGCCAAGATCCGGACAGGGTCAACGAGCAGTACTTC,CASSQDPDRVNEQYF
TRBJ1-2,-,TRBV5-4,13,TGTGCCAGCAGCTTTGGGCCTCAGGTGGGCTACACCTTC,CASSFGPQVGYTF
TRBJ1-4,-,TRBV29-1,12,TGCAGCGTTGAAGTTCCCGGTGAAAAACTGTTTTTT,CSVEVPGEKLFF
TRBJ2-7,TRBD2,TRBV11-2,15,TGTGCCAGCAGCTTAGATCGGGGGGGCCAGCGCGAGCAGTACTTC,CASSLDRGGQREQYF
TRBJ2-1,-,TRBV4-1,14,TGCGCCAGCAGCCCCCCGGGGACTTACAATGAGCAGTTCTTC,CASSPPGTYNEQFF